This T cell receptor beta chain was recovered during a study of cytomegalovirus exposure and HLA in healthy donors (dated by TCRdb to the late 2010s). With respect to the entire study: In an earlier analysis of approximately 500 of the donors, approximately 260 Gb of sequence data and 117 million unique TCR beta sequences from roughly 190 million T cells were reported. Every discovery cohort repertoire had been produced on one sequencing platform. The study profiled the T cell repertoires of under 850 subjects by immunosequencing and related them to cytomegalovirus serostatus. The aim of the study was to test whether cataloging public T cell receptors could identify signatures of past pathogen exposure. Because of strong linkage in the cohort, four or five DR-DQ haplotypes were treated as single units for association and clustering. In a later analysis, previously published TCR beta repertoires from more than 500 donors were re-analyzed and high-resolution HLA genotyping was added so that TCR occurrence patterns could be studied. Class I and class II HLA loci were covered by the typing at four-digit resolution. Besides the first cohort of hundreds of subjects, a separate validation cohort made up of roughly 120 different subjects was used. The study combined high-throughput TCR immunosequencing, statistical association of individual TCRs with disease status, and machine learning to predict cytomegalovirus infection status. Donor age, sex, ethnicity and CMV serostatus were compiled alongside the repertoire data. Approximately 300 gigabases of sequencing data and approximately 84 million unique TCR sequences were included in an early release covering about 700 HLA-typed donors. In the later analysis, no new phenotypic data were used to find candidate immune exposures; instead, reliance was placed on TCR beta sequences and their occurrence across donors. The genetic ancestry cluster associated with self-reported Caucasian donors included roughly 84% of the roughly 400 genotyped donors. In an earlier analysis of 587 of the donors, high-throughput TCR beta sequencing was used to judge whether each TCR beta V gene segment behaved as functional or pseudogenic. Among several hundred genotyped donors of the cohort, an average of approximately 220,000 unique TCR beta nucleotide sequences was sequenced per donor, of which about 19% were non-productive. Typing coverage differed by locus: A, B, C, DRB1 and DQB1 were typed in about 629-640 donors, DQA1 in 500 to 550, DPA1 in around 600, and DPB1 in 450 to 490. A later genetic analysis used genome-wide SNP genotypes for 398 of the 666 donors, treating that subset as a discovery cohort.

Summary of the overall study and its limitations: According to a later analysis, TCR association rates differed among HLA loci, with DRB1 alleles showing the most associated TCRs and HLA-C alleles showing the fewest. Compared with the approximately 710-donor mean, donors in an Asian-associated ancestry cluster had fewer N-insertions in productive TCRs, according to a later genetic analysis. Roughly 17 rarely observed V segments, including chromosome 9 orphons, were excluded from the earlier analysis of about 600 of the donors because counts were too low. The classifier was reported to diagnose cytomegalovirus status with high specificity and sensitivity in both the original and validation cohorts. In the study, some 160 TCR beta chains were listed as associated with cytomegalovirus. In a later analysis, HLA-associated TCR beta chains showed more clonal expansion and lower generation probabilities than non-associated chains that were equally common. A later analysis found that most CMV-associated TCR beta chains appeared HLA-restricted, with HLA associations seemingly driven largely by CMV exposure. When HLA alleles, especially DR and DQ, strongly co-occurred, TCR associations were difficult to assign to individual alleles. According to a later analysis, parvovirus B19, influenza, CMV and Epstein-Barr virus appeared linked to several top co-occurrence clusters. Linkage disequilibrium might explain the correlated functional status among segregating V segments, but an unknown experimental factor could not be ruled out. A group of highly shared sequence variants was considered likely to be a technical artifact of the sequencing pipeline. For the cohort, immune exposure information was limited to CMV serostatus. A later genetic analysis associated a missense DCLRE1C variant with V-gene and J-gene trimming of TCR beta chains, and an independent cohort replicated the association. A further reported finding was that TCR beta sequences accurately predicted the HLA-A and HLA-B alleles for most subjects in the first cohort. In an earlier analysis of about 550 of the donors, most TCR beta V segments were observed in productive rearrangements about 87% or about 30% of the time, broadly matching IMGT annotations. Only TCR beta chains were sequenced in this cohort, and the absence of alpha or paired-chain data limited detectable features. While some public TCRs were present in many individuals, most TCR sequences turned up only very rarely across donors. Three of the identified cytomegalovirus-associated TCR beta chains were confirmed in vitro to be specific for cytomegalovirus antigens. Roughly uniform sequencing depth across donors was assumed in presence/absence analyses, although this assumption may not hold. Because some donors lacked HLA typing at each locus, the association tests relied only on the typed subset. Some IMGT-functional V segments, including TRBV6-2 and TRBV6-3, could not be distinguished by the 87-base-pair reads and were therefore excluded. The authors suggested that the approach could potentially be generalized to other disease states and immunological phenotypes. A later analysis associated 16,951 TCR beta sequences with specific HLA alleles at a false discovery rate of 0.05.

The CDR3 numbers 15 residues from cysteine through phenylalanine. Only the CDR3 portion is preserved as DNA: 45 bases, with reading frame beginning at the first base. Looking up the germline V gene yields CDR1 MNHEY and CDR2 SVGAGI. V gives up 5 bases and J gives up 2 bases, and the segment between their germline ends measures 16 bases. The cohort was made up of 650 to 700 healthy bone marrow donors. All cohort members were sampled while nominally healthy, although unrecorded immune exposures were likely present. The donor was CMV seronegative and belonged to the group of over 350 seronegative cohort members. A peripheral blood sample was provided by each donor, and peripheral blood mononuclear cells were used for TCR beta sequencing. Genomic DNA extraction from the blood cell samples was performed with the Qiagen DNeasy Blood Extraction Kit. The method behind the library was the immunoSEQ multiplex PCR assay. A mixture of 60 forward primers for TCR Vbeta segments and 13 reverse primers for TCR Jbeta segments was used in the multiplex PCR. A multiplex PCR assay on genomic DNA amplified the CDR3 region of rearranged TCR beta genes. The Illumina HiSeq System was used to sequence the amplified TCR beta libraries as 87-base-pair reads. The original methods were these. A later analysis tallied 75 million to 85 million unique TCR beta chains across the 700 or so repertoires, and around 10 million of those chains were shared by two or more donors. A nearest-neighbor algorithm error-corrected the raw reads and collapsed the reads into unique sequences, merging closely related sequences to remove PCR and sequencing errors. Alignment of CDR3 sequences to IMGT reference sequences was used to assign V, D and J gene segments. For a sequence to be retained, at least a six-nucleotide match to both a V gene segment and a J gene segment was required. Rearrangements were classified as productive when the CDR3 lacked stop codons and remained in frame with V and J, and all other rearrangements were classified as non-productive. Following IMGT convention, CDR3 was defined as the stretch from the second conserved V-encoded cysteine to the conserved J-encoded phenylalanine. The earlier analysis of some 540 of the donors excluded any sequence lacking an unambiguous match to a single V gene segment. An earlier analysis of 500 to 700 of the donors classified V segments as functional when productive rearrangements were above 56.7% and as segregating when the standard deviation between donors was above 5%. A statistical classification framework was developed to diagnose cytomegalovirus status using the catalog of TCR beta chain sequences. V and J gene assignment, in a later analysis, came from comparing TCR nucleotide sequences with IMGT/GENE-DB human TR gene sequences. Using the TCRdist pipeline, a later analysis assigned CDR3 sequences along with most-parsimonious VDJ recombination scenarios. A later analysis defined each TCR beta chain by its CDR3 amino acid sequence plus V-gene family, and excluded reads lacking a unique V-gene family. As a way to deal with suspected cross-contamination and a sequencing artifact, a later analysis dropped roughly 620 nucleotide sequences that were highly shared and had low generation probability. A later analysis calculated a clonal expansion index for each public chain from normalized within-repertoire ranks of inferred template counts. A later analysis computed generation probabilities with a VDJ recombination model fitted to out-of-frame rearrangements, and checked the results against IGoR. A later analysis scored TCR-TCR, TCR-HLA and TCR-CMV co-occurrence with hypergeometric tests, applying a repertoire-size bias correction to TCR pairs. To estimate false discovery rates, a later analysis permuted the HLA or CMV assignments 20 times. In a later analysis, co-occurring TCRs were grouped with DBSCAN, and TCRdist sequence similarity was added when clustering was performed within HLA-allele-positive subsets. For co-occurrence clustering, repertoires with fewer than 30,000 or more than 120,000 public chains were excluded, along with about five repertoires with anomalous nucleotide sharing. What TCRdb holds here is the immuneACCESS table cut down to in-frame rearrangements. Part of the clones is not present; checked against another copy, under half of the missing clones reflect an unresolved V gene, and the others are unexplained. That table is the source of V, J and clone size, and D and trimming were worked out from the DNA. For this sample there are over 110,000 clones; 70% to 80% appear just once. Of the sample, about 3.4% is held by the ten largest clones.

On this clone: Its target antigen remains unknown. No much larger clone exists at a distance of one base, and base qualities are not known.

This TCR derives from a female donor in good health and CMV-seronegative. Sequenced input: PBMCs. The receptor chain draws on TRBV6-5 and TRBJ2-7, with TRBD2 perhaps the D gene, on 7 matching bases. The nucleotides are TGTGCCAGCAGTGTGTACGCGGGGGCCACCTACGAGCAGTACTTC. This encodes CASSVYAGATYEQYF.